This T cell receptor beta chain is from a study of regulatory T cells in long-lasting Graves disease. This clonotype was seen a few times. Construction of TCR beta libraries relied on iRepertoire HTBI primers and on Arm-PCR targeting CDR3 regions. TCRdb recomputed calls from the multiplex PCR reads with MiXCR, one row per CDR3 protein. The repertoire holds 450,000 to 650,000 distinct CDR3 sequences, about 15% seen once, with 25% in the top ten. The germline V gene has CDR1 SNHLY and CDR2 FYNNEI. V was trimmed by 2 bases and J by 4 bases, leaving 15 bases between them. There are 16 residues in the CDR3. The time point is: newly diagnosed GD, antithyroid drugs for less than 3 months. PBMC-extracted RNA yielded the TCR library. The same data also went into a second study, on T cells in Graves' hyperthyroidism and ophthalmopathy.

The material was peripheral blood mononuclear cells (PBMCs), obtained at new diagnosis, from a patient treated with antithyroid drugs. The V and J genes are TRBV2 and TRBJ1-3; D is possibly TRBD1 (6 bases). This clonotype was obtained from a woman aged 40 to 65 with Graves disease. The CDR3 is CASSEQGQGTGNTIYF. The CDR3 DNA sequence: TGTGCCAGCAGTGAACAGGGGCAGGGTACAGGAAACACCATATATTTT. The full variable domain, in which reference TRBV2 and TRBJ1-3 provide the parts outside the CDR3, is EPEVTQTPSHQVTQMGQEVILRCVPISNHLYFYWYRQILGQKVEFLVSFYNNEISEKSEIFDDQFSVERPDGSNFTLKIRSTKLEDSAMYFCASSEQGQGTGNTIYFGEGSWLTVV.